The source of this TCR beta chain is a study of blood T cell repertoires in COVID-19. The overall study: From the United States, Italy and Spain came samples of acute and convalescent COVID-19. The cDNA or gDNA used as material had been derived from T cells, B-cell-depleted T cells, or PBMCs.

CDR1 and CDR2 from the germline V gene are ENHRY and SYGVKD. V lost 0 bases to trimming and J lost 6 bases, with 15 bases between them. The CDR3 loop spans 16 amino acids. As handled by the study authors: Amplifying reference gene primers gave estimates of nucleated cell counts. This table comes from immunoSEQ multiplex PCR, and its TCRdb copy is limited to in-frame clones, with some not included. The V and J calls and clone size are taken from that table; D and trimming were inferred from the DNA. The sample contains more than 300,000 clones, 70% to 90% of which appear only once. The chain employs TRBV10-3 and TRBJ1-5; no definite D call. This receptor was obtained from a man aged 18 to 29 who had recovered from COVID-19. The sample taken for sequencing was peripheral blood. The CDR3 DNA follows: TGTGCCATCAGTGAGTCGAATGTCCGGGGAACTCAGCCCCAGCATTTT. Translating gives CAISESNVRGTQPQHF.